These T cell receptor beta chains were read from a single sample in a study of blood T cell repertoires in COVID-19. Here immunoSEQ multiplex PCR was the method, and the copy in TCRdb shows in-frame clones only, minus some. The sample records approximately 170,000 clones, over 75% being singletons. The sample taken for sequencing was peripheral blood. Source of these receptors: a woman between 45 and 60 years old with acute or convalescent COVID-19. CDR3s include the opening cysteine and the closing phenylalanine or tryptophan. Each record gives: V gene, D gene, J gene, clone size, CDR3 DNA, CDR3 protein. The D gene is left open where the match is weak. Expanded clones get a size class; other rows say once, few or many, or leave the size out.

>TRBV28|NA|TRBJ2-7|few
TGTGCCAGCAGACCCACTAGGACGGCATCCTACGAGCAGTACTTC
CASRPTRTASYEQYF
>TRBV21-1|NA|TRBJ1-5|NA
TGTGCCAGCAGCAGGGGCGTCCCGCAAGCCGGGACACAGTATAGCAATCAGCCCCAGCATTTT
CASSRGVPQAGTQYSNQPQHF
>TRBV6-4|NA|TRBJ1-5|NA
TGTGCCAGCAGCGTCGACAGTAATCAGCCCCAGCATTTT
CASSVDSNQPQHF
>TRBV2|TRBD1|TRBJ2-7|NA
TGTGCCACCGCGGGACAGGGGCCCGAGCAGTACTTC
CATAGQGPEQYF
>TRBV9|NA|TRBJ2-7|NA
TGTGCCAGCAGCGTGGACAGTTCCTACGAGCAGTACTTC
CASSVDSSYEQYF
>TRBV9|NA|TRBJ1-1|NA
TGTGCCAGCAGTGCCCCCCTGGGCACACAGAACACTGAAGCTTTCTTT
CASSAPLGTQNTEAFF
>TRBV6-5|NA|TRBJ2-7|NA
TGTGCCAGCACCGAGAGGGGGGGGCTGGAGCAGTACTTC
CASTERGGLEQYF
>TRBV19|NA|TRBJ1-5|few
TGTGCCAGTAGGGGGGGTAGGCAGCCCCAGCATTTT
CASRGGRQPQHF
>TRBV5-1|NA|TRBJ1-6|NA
TGCGCCAGCAGCTTGGGTTTCCAGGATAATTCACCCCTCCACTTT
CASSLGFQDNSPLHF
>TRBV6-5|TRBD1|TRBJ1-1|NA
TGTGCCAGCAGCCTATCAGGGGGCAGAGAAACTGAAGCTTTCTTT
CASSLSGGRETEAFF
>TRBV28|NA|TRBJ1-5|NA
TGTGCCAGCAGCCCCTCCGGGGGGCCGGAGCAGCCCCAGCATTTT
CASSPSGGPEQPQHF
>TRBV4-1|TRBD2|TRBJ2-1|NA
TGCGCCAGCAGCCAAGAGAGAGCGGGGGGGTTTTACAATGAGCAGTTCTTC
CASSQERAGGFYNEQFF
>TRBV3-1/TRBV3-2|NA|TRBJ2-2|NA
TGTGCCAGCAGCCGGGGCGGGACAGCGAACACCGGGGAGCTGTTTTTT
CASSRGGTANTGELFF
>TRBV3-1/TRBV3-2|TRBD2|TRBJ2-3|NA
TGTGCCAGCAGCGGTTTAGCGGGGGTAAGCACAGATACGCAGTATTTT
CASSGLAGVSTDTQYF
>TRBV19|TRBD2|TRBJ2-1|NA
TGTGCCAGTAGGCTAGCGGGGGGGCTTGGTGAGCAGTTCTTC
CASRLAGGLGEQFF
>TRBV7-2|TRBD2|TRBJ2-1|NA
TGTGCCAGCAGCTTAGTGGCGGGAGGGGGCAATGAGCAGTTCTTC
CASSLVAGGGNEQFF
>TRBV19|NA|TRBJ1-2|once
TGTGCCAGTAGTATCCAGGGCTATGGCTACACCTTC
CASSIQGYGYTF
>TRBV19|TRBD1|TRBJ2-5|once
TGTGCCAGTTCTGGACAGGGCCCAGAGACCCAGTACTTC
CASSGQGPETQYF
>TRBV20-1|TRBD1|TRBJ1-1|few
TGCAGTGCTAGTAGGCCAGGGGGCCGGAGCACTGAAGCTTTCTTT
CSASRPGGRSTEAFF
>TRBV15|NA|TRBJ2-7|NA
TGTGCCACCAGCAGAGGCCGGGACACCCCGTCCGAGGAGCAGTACTTC
CATSRGRDTPSEEQYF
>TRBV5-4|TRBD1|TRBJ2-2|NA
TGTGCCAGCAGCTTGGGCCCAGGGGGCGCGGGCGGGGAGCTGTTTTTT
CASSLGPGGAGGELFF
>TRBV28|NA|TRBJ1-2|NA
TGTGCCAGCAGTTTATTAGCACAGGGATTTTCTAACTATGGCTACACCTTC
CASSLLAQGFSNYGYTF
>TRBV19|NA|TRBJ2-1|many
TGTGCCAGTAGTATCGGGGAAGGCAATGAGCAGTTCTTC
CASSIGEGNEQFF
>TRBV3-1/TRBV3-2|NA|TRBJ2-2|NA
TGTGCCAGCAGCCAGCACGGGATAACCACCGGGGAGCTGTTTTTT
CASSQHGITTGELFF
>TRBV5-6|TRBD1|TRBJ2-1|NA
TGTGCCAGCAGCTTGGGGACAGGGTACAATGAGCAGTTCTTC
CASSLGTGYNEQFF
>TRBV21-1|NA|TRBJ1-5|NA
TGTGCCAGCAGCAAGGGGATCAGGGGGGCTCAGCCCCAGCATTTT
CASSKGIRGAQPQHF
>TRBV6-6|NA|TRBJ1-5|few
TGTGCCAGCAGTACCCCCCAGGCTCAGCCCCAGCATTTT
CASSTPQAQPQHF
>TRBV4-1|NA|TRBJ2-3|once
TGCGCCAGCAGCCAAGATCAAGGGGCGGGGGATACGCAGTATTTT
CASSQDQGAGDTQYF
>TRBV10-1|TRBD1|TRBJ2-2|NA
TGCGCCAGCGGACAGGGGACGAACACCGGGGAGCTGTTTTTT
CASGQGTNTGELFF
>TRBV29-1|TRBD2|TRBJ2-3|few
TGCAGCGTTCACCCCGGGACTAGCCTTACAGATACGCAGTATTTT
CSVHPGTSLTDTQYF
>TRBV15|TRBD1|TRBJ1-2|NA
TGTGCCACCAGCACCCCGACAGGGAATGGCTACACCTTC
CATSTPTGNGYTF
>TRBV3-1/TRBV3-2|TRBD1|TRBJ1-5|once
TGTGCCAGCAGCCGCAACCTGGGGACAGGGCCTAATCAGCCCCAGCATTTT
CASSRNLGTGPNQPQHF
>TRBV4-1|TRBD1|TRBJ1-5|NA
TGCGCCAGCAGCCAGGTACCGGGACAGGGCTCCGGTCAGCCCCAGCATTTT
CASSQVPGQGSGQPQHF
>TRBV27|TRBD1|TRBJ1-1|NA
TGTGCCAGCAGTTCGCCGGGACAGGGCAGGACTGAAGCTTTCTTT
CASSSPGQGRTEAFF
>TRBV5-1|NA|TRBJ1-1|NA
TGCGCCAGCAGCTTGGTGGCTGGGGCTCACACTGAAGCTTTCTTT
CASSLVAGAHTEAFF
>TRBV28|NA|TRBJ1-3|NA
TGTGCCAGCACCCCATTGGCGAATGCAGGACATCGCGGCACCATATATTTT
CASTPLANAGHRGTIYF
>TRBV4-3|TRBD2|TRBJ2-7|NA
TGCGCCAGCAGCCAATTTACCGGGAGGGCCGGCGAGCAGTACTTC
CASSQFTGRAGEQYF
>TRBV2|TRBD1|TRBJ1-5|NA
TGTGCCAGCACCGTACACGGACAGGGAGGACAGCCCCAGCATTTT
CASTVHGQGGQPQHF
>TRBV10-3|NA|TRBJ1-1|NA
TGTGCCATCAGTGATACTGCCCCCACAGCGAACACTGAAGCTTTCTTT
CAISDTAPTANTEAFF
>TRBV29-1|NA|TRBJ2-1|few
TGCAGCGTTGCAAGGGGACAAGGCAATGAGCAGTTCTTC
CSVARGQGNEQFF
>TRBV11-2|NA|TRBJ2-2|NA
TGTGCCAGCAGCTTAATAGCTAGTCCCACCGGGGAGCTGTTTTTT
CASSLIASPTGELFF